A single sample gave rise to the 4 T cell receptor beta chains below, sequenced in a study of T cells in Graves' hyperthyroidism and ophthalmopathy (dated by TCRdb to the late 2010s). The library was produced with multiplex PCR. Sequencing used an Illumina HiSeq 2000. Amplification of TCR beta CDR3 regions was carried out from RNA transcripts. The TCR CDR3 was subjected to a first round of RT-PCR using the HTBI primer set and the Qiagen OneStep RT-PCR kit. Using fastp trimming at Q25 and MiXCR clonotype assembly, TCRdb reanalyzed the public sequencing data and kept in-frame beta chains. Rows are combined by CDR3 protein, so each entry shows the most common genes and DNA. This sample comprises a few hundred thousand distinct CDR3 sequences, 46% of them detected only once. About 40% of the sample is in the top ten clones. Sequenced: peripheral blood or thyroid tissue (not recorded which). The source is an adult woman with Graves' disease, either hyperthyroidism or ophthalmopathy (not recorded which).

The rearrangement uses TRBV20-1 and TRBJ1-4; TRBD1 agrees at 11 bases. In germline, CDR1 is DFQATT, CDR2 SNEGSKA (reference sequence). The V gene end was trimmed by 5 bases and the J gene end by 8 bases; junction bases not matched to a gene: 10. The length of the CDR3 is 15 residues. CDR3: CSARPGQGDREKLFF. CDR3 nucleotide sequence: TGCAGTGCTCGACCGGGACAGGGGGATAGGGAAAAACTGTTTTTT.

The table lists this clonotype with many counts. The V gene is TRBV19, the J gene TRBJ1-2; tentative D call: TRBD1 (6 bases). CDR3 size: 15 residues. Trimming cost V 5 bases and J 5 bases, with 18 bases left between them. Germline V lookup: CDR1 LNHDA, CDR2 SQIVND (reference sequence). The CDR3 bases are TGTGCCAGTAGTCTCCGACAGCTAGGGGGTTATGGCTACACCTTC. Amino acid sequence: CASSLRQLGGYGYTF.

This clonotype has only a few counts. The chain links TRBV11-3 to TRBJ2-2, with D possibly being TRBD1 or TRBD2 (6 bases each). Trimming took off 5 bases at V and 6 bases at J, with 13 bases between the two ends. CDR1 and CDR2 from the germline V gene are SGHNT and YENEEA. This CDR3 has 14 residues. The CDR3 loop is CASSPTRGPGELFF. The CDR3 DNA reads TGTGCCAGCAGCCCCACCCGGGGGCCCGGGGAGCTGTTTTTT.

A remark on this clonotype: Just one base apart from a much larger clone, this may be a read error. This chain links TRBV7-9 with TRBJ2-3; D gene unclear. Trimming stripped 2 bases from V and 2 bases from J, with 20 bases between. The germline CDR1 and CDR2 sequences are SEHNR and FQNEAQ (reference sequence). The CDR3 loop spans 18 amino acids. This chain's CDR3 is CASSLPLGTSRNTDTQYF. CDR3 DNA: TGTGCCAGCAGCTTACCCCTGGGTACGTCACGGAACACAGATACGCAGTATTTT.